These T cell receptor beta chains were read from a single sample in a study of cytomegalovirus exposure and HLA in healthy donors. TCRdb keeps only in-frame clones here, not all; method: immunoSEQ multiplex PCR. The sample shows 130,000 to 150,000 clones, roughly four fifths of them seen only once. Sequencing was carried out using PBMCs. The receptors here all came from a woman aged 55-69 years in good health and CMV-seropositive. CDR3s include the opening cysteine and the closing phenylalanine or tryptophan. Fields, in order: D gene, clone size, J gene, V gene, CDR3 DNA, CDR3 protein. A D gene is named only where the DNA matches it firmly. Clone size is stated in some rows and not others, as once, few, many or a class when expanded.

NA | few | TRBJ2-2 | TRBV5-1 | TGCGCCAGCAGCTTGGACAGCCTCAAGTTAGTGGAGGAGCTGTTTTTT | CASSLDSLKLVEELFF
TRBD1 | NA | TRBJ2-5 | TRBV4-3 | TGCGCCAGCAGCCAAGATAACAGGGGGAAGGAGACCCAGTACTTC | CASSQDNRGKETQYF
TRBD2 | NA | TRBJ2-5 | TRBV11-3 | TGTGCCAGCAGCCAGGGAGGGGTCTGGGAGACCCAGTACTTC | CASSQGGVWETQYF
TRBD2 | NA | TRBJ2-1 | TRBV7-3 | TGTGCCAGCAGCTCCATGGGACTAGAGAATGAGCAGTTCTTC | CASSSMGLENEQFF
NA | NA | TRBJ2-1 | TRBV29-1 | TGCAGCGTTTCAAGCGGAACTACCTACAATGAGCAGTTCTTC | CSVSSGTTYNEQFF
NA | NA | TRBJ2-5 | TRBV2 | TGTGCCAGCAGTGACCTCGAGGAGGAGACCCAGTACTTC | CASSDLEEETQYF
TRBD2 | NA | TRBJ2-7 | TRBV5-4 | TGTGCCAGCAGCACAGGCTTAGCGGGAGGGTCCTCCTACGAGCAGTACTTC | CASSTGLAGGSSYEQYF
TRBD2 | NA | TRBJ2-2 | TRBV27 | TGTGCCAGCAGTTCAAGGACTAGAGCGGCCGCCGGGGAGCTGTTTTTT | CASSSRTRAAAGELFF
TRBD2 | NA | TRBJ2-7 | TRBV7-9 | TGTGCCAGCAGCCCTGGGGCGGGGGGGGACGAGCAGTACTTC | CASSPGAGGDEQYF
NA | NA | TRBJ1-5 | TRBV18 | TGTGCCAGCTCACAACAGAATCAGCCCCAGCATTTT | CASSQQNQPQHF
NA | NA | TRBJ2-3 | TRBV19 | TGTGCCAGTAGTAGGCAGTGGCTTGCTACAGATACGCAGTATTTT | CASSRQWLATDTQYF
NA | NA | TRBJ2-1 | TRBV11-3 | TGTGCCAGCAGCTCCGCTCTAGAGGCTGAGCAGTTCTTC | CASSSALEAEQFF
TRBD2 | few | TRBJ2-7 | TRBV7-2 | TGTGCCAGCAGCTTATACCTAGCGGGAGTGGGACTCCACGAGCAGTACTTC | CASSLYLAGVGLHEQYF
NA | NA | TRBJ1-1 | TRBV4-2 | TGTGCCAGCAGCCAAGTTGGAGCCAAGGCTGAAGCTTTCTTT | CASSQVGAKAEAFF
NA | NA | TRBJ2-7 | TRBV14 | TGTGCCAGCAGCCCCGAGGCCGTTCTCTCCTACGAGCAGTACTTC | CASSPEAVLSYEQYF
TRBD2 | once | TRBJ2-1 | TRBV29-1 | TGCAGCGTTGGTACGGGACTAGCTTACAATGAGCAGTTCTTC | CSVGTGLAYNEQFF
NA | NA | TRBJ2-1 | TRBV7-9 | TGTGCCAATTCGCGAGAGGCTAATGAGCAGTTCTTC | CANSREANEQFF
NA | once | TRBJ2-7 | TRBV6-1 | TGTGCCAGCACCTTTGGGCATTCCTACGAGCAGTACTTC | CASTFGHSYEQYF
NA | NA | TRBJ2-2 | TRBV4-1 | TGCGCCAGCAGCCAAGTCCTAGCAGTAACGAACACCGGGGAGCTGTTTTTT | CASSQVLAVTNTGELFF
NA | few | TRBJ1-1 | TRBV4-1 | TGCGCCAGCAGCCAGGGGTCCACTCTTACAGGATCGAACACTGAAGCTTTCTTT | CASSQGSTLTGSNTEAFF
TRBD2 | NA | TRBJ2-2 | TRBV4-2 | TGTGCCAGCAGGTCGGCTAGCGGGAGCCTTACCGGGGAGCTGTTTTTT | CASRSASGSLTGELFF
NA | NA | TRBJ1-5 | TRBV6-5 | TGTGCCAGCAGCTTGCGCGTCAATCAGCCCCAGCATTTT | CASSLRVNQPQHF
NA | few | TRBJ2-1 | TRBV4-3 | TGCGCCAGCGCCCCAGGGGGCGGGAGTCCTTACAATGAGCAGTTCTTC | CASAPGGGSPYNEQFF
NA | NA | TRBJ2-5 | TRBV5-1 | TGCGCCAGCAGCCTAGGACAAGTACAAGAGACCCAGTACTTC | CASSLGQVQETQYF
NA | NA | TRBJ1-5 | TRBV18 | TGTGCCAGCTCACCGTCTACAGGGCGCCAAAATCAGCCCCAGCATTTT | CASSPSTGRQNQPQHF
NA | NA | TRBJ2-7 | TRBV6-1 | TGTGCCAGCAGTGAAGGACACCCGAGCTCCTACGAGCAGTACTTC | CASSEGHPSSYEQYF
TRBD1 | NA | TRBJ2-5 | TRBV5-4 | TGTGCCAGCAGCTTGGCGAGACAGGGCAGGGAGACCCAGTACTTC | CASSLARQGRETQYF
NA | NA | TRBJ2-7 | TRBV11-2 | TGTGCCAGCAGCTTACACTACGAGCAGTACTTC | CASSLHYEQYF
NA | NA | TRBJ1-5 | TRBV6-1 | TGTGCCAGCAGTGACCGACAGACTAGCAATCAGCCCCAGCATTTT | CASSDRQTSNQPQHF
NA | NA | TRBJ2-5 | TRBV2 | TGTGCCAGCAGTGAGCCCGGGACAAACTTC | CASSEPGTNF
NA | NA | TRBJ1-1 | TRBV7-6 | TGTGCCAGCAGCTTAGCGGGGGGGGGAACTGAAGCTTTCTTT | CASSLAGGGTEAFF
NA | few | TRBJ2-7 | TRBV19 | TGTGCCAGTAGTATAGACAACGGTCGCGAGCAGTACTTC | CASSIDNGREQYF
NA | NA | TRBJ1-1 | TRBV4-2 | TGTGCCAGCAGCCAAGACGTGCGCGGGGGCACTGAAGCTTTCTTT | CASSQDVRGGTEAFF
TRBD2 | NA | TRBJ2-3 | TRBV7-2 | TGTGCCAGCAGCTTAGATCGAAGAGGACTAGCGGGAGTATCAGATACGCAGTATTTT | CASSLDRRGLAGVSDTQYF
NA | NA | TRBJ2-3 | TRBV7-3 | TGTGCCAGCAGCTTAACTCCCTACACAGATACGCAGTATTTT | CASSLTPYTDTQYF
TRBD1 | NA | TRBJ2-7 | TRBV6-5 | TGTGCCAGCAGTATAGGACAGGGGAACGAGCAGTACTTC | CASSIGQGNEQYF
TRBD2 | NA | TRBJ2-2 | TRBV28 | TGTGCCAGCGGCACGGTGGGCGGGAGCGTTGTCACCGGGGAGCTGTTTTTT | CASGTVGGSVVTGELFF
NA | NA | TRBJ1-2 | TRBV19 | TGTGCCAGTTTTGACAGCTATGGCTACACCTTC | CASFDSYGYTF
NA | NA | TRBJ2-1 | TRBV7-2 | TGTGCCAGCAGCCCCCGGAGACAGAGCTCCTACAATGAGCAGTTCTTC | CASSPRRQSSYNEQFF
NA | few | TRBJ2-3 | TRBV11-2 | TGTGCCAGCAGCTTAGGGGGAGCGGGCACAGATACGCAGTATTTT | CASSLGGAGTDTQYF
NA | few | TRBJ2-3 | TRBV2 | TGTGCCAGCAGTGGACTAAGCACAGATACGCAGTATTTT | CASSGLSTDTQYF
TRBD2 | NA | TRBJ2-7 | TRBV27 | TGTGCCAGCAGTTTGTCGGGAGGAGCGGCCGACGAGCAGTACTTC | CASSLSGGAADEQYF